This passage covers 31 T cell receptor beta chains from one sample sequenced in a study of T cell repertoires in cytomegalovirus infection. TCRdb redid the calling of the reads with MiXCR, one entry per CDR3 protein. In the table there are roughly 720,000 distinct CDR3 sequences, less than 40% of which are singletons. Sample: PBMCs. These receptors originate from a human donor in good health (CMV status not recorded). Some clones in this sample may be carry-over from other donors' samples.

On this clonotype: Here the CDR3 omits its conserved ending phenylalanine or tryptophan, so a read error is the likely source. This chain uses TRBV7-9 with TRBJ1-5; D is unresolved. Trimming stripped 5 bases from V and 3 bases from J, with 8 bases between. Germline CDR1 reads SEHNR; CDR2 reads FQNEAQ (reference sequence). This CDR3 spans 13 amino acids. CDR3 nucleotides: TGTGCCAGCAGCCCGGCCCCCAATCAGCCCCAGCATTTA. Its translation is CASSPAPNQPQHL.

Written as DNA, the CDR3 is TGCGCCAGCAGCCAAGTAGGTAGCAATCAGCCCCAGCATTTT. Translation: CASSQVGSNQPQHF. The chain has TRBV4-1 and TRBJ1-5; D remains ambiguous. Trimming removed 1 base at V and 0 bases at J, with 4 bases between. CDR1 is MGHRA, CDR2 YSYEKL, per germline. The CDR3 runs to 14 residues.

This clonotype was observed a handful of times. The chain combines TRBV27 with TRBJ1-2, with D possibly matching TRBD1 (5 bases). Trimming took 8 bases from V and 3 from J, leaving 19 bases between them. Germline CDR1 is MNHEY and CDR2 is SMNVEV (reference sequence). The length of the CDR3 is 15 residues. CDR3 loop: CASAPWGRVDYGYTF. The CDR3 DNA sequence: TGTGCCAGCGCCCCCTGGGGCAGGGTCGACTATGGCTACACCTTC.

The CDR3 is CASSPVSGGYYNEQFF. The CDR3 DNA follows: TGTGCCAGCAGTCCCGTCTCAGGGGGGTACTACAATGAGCAGTTCTTC. The chain has TRBV12-3 or TRBV12-4 and TRBJ2-1; tentatively, D is TRBD1 (7 bases). The CDR3 has 16 amino acids. The V gene lost 5 bases and the J gene lost 3 bases, with 17 bases spanning the gap.

The sample holds a few counts of this clonotype. The V and J genes are TRBV11-2 and TRBJ2-3; TRBD2 aligns across 10 bases. The CDR3 is 16 amino acids. Germline loops: CDR1 SGHAT, CDR2 FQNNGV. With 5 bases clipped from V and 6 bases from J, the junction kept 11 bases outside the gene matches. This CDR3 reads CASSLLLAGLADTQYF. CDR3 in DNA: TGTGCCAGCAGCCTGTTACTAGCGGGGCTTGCGGATACGCAGTATTTT.

The rearrangement joins TRBV10-3 to TRBJ2-2; unclear D gene. The V and J ends lost 7 bases and 6 bases respectively, with 6 bases between them. Germline assignment: CDR1 ENHRY and CDR2 SYGVKD. This CDR3 has 11 residues. The CDR3 sequence is CAITESGELFF. Written as DNA, the CDR3 is TGTGCCATCACCGAGTCCGGGGAGCTGTTTTTT.

This rearrangement joins TRBV2 to TRBJ2-1; 7 nucleotides line up with TRBD1. With V trimmed by 6 bases and J by 6 bases, 11 bases remained unmatched. This CDR3 is built from 15 residues. Per germline, CDR1 SNHLY and CDR2 FYNNEI. CDR3 nucleotide sequence: TGTGCCAGCAGCAGACAGGGAATAGGGATCAATGAGCAGTTCTTC. Amino acid sequence: CASSRQGIGINEQFF.

The chain employs TRBV3-1 and TRBJ2-5; TRBD1 might be the D (6 bases). Germline assignment: CDR1 LGHDT and CDR2 YNNKEL (reference sequence). The V and J ends lost 4 bases and 2 bases respectively, with 17 bases between them. This CDR3 spans 16 amino acids. The CDR3 here is CASSRLAGEIQETQYF. DNA of the CDR3: TGTGCCAGCAGCCGCTTGGCAGGGGAGATACAAGAGACCCAGTACTTC.

This clonotype was counted at least ten times. The chain carries TRBV7-2 and TRBJ2-1; 8 positions match TRBD2. The germline CDR1 and CDR2 sequences are SGHTA and FQGNSA. With 1 base clipped from V and 8 bases from J, the junction kept 10 bases outside the gene matches. The CDR3 contains 16 residues. The CDR3 spells CASSLVSSGGPYEQFF. The CDR3, as DNA: TGTGCCAGCAGCTTAGTCTCCAGCGGGGGCCCCTATGAGCAGTTCTTC.

At least ten counts were recorded for this clonotype. The chain carries TRBV7-8 and TRBJ2-3; 7 bases line up with TRBD2. The V and J ends lost 5 bases and 2 bases, in that order; junction bases with no gene match: 4. This CDR3 comprises 14 residues. CDR1 is SGHVS and CDR2 is FQNEAQ in the germline V gene. CDR3 in DNA: TGTGCCAGCAGCCTGGGGACTACCACAGATACGCAGTATTTT. This sequence encodes CASSLGTTTDTQYF.

This clonotype turned up a few times. The chain employs TRBV20-1 and TRBJ2-7; no clear D. V was pared by 4 bases and J by 2 bases, with 12 bases between. The CDR3 is 13 amino acids. CDR1 is DFQATT, CDR2 SNEGSKA, per germline (reference sequence). The chain's CDR3 is CSAIPDTTYEQYF. The CDR3 DNA sequence: TGCAGTGCTATTCCCGACACCACCTACGAGCAGTACTTC.

The V gene is TRBV9, the J gene TRBJ2-3; TRBD2 agrees at 13 bases. The CDR3 spans 16 residues. CDR1 is SGDLS, CDR2 YYNGEE, per germline. V lost 0 bases and J lost 6; bases outside the gene matches: 4. The CDR3 loop is CASSVAILAGGDTQYF. The CDR3 coding sequence is TGTGCCAGCAGCGTAGCGATACTAGCGGGGGGGGATACGCAGTATTTT.

Only a few counts were recorded for this clonotype. This rearrangement joins TRBV6-1 to TRBJ1-1; D is perhaps TRBD1 (5 bases). The CDR3 extends over 15 amino acids. The V gene lost 8 bases and the J gene lost 1 base, with 17 bases spanning the gap. Germline CDR1 and CDR2: MNHNS and SASEGT. Here the CDR3 reads CASFPPRDWNTEAFF. The CDR3 DNA follows: TGTGCCAGCTTCCCTCCCAGGGACTGGAACACTGAAGCTTTCTTT.

A few counts support this clonotype. The chain employs TRBV5-1 and TRBJ2-2; a weak D match, TRBD1 (5 bases). The germline gives CDR1 SGHRS, CDR2 YFSETQ. V gave up 5 bases and J gave up 0 bases, with 11 bases separating them. The CDR3 is made up of 15 amino acids. CDR3 bases: TGCGCCAGCAGACCAGGGAATGCGAACACCGGGGAGCTGTTTTTT. It encodes CASRPGNANTGELFF.

This clonotype was counted ten times or more. This chain uses TRBV7-2 with TRBJ2-7; D is uncertain. Germline assignment: CDR1 SGHTA and CDR2 FQGNSA. The CDR3 has 13 residues. V was trimmed by 4 bases and J by 2 bases, leaving 9 bases between them. The CDR3 region is CASSSHRAYEQYF. The CDR3 coding sequence is TGTGCCAGCAGCTCCCACAGAGCCTACGAGCAGTACTTC.

The genes are TRBV5-6 and TRBJ2-1; TRBD1 aligns across 9 bases. This CDR3 is 15 amino acids long. In germline, CDR1 is SGHDT, CDR2 YYEEEE. V lost 7 bases and J lost 9; bases outside the gene matches: 14. The CDR3 nucleotides are TGTGCCAGCTACCAGGGGACAGGGTTAATAGGTGAGCAGTTCTTC. Translated, it gives CASYQGTGLIGEQFF. The full variable domain, its missing parts supplied by reference TRBV5-6 and TRBJ2-1, is DAGVTQSPTHLIKTRGQQVTLRCSPKSGHDTVSWYQQALGQGPQFIFQYYEEEERQRGNFPDRFSGHQFPNYSSELNVNALLLGDSALYLCASYQGTGLIGEQFFGPGTRLTVL.

The chain recombines TRBV27 with TRBJ2-3, with D possibly being TRBD1 (7 bases). V was cut by 5 bases and J by 4 bases, with 16 bases left in between. The germline V gene has CDR1 MNHEY and CDR2 SMNVEV (reference sequence). The CDR3 totals 15 residues. CDR3 residues: CASSAAGGRPDTQYF. In nucleotides, the CDR3 is TGTGCCAGCAGTGCGGCAGGGGGGCGCCCAGATACGCAGTATTTT.

The genes are TRBV12-3 or TRBV12-4 and TRBJ2-3, with D unresolved. Trimming shortened V by 3 bases and J by 4 bases, and 14 bases separated the two germline ends. The CDR3 extends over 15 amino acids. This CDR3 is CASSFWSGRADTQYF. The CDR3 region has the DNA TGTGCCAGCAGTTTTTGGAGTGGTCGGGCAGATACGCAGTATTTT.

The chain couples TRBV4-1 to TRBJ1-5; the D gene is possibly TRBD1 (6 bases). This CDR3 spans 15 amino acids. The germline V gene encodes CDR1 MGHRA and CDR2 YSYEKL. V lost 5 bases and J 5 bases, leaving 16 bases between the germline ends. DNA for the CDR3: TGCGCCAGCAGCATTATCCCGACAGGATATCAGCCCCAGCATTTT. It translates to CASSIIPTGYQPQHF.

This clonotype occurred a few times. The rearrangement joins TRBV28 to TRBJ2-6; 7 bases match TRBD1. The V gene's germline CDR1 is MDHEN and CDR2 SYDVKM. The trim removed 6 bases at V and 0 bases at J, leaving 8 bases unmatched. This CDR3 has 17 amino acids. The CDR3 sequence: CASRGFRGFSGANVLTF. The DNA of the CDR3 is TGTGCCAGCAGGGGCTTCAGGGGGTTCTCTGGGGCCAACGTCCTGACTTTC.

This clonotype was picked up a small number of times. The chain couples TRBV7-8 to TRBJ1-2; D not certain. The germline V gene encodes CDR1 SGHVS and CDR2 FQNEAQ. V lost 6 bases and J lost 2, with 10 bases in between. The CDR3 loop spans 13 amino acids. The CDR3 DNA is TGTGCCAGCAGACCAGACGGGAACTATGGCTACACCTTC. Translating it yields CASRPDGNYGYTF.

In the case of this clonotype: One end of the junction does not line up with germline, which may come from a read error. V and J are TRBV19 and TRBJ1-3, with 8 bases lining up with TRBD1. Per the germline V gene, CDR1 is LNHDA and CDR2 is SQIVND (reference sequence). The CDR3 is 14 amino acids. This CDR3 reads CASRTGGTGYTIYF. Written as DNA, the CDR3 is TGTGCCAGTCGCACAGGGGGGACTGGATACACCATATATTTT.

A few counts support this clonotype. The chain carries TRBV6-6 and TRBJ1-1; D ambiguous. Trimming removed 0 bases at V and 1 base at J, with 15 bases between. This CDR3 comprises 17 residues. Germline CDR1 and CDR2: MNHNY and SVGAGI (reference sequence). The DNA for the CDR3 is TGTGCCAGCAGTTACTCGCCCCTCAGTTCAGGGAACACTGAAGCTTTCTTT. Translation: CASSYSPLSSGNTEAFF.

The chain employs TRBV20-1 and TRBJ2-5; 8 positions agree with TRBD2. V gave up 4 bases and J gave up 4 bases; unmatched junction bases: 8. The germline V gene has CDR1 DFQATT and CDR2 SNEGSKA (reference sequence). This CDR3 contains 14 residues. The CDR3 sequence: CSATHIAGSETQYF. Here the CDR3 DNA reads TGCAGTGCTACACATATAGCGGGGTCAGAGACCCAGTACTTC.

The rearrangement joins TRBV4-1 to TRBJ1-2; D uncertain. Looked up from germline, CDR1 is MGHRA and CDR2 is YSYEKL. CDR3 length: 14 amino acids. The V gene lost 0 bases and the J gene lost 8 bases, with 13 bases spanning the gap. CDR3 sequence reads: CASSQERQVSGYTF. CDR3 bases: TGCGCCAGCAGCCAAGAACGCCAGGTCTCGGGCTACACCTTC.

This clonotype was seen many times. The CDR3 DNA is TGTGCCAGCAGCCTAACAGGGGATAGCAATCAGCCCCAGCATTTT. As protein: CASSLTGDSNQPQHF. The chain has TRBV7-9 and TRBJ1-5, with 7 bases identical to TRBD1. V gave up 5 bases and J gave up 0 bases; unmatched junction bases: 4. The CDR3 contains 15 residues. CDR1 SEHNR and CDR2 FQNEAQ come from the germline V gene (reference sequence).

J is TRBJ1-2 and V is TRBV12-3 or TRBV12-4, with TRBD1 matching 7 bases. The CDR3 loop spans 15 amino acids. With 6 bases clipped from V and 4 bases from J, the junction kept 11 bases outside the gene matches. This chain's CDR3 is CASRMTGRLSYGYTF. CDR3 in DNA: TGTGCCAGCAGAATGACAGGGCGGCTCAGCTATGGCTACACCTTC.

This clonotype was detected only a few times. The chain couples TRBV7-6 to TRBJ2-7; D not resolved. V dropped 1 base and J dropped 3 bases, with 19 bases sitting between them. The CDR3 has 17 amino acids. CDR1 and CDR2 (germline): SGHVS, FNYEAQ. Here the CDR3 reads CASSLEPPLLEHYEQYF. The CDR3 region has the DNA TGTGCCAGCAGCTTAGAGCCCCCCCTCCTAGAACACTACGAGCAGTACTTC.

The chain couples TRBV4-1 to TRBJ1-3, with D unclear. Germline lookup yields CDR1 MGHRA and CDR2 YSYEKL. V was trimmed by 4 bases and J by 0 bases, leaving 13 bases between them. The CDR3 sequence is 16 residues long. CDR3 sequence reads: CASSLERGSSGNTIYF. CDR3 nucleotides: TGCGCCAGCAGCCTCGAAAGAGGGAGCTCTGGAAACACCATATATTTT.

This clonotype was found a few times. The rearrangement joins TRBV7-9 to TRBJ2-1; TRBD2 matches at 9 bases. This CDR3 region has 15 residues. Germline lookup yields CDR1 SEHNR and CDR2 FQNEAQ (reference sequence). V shed 4 bases, J shed 9 bases, and the junction held 10 bases outside the gene matches. CDR3 nucleotides: TGTGCCAGCAGCTGGCTAGCGGGGTGGGAGGGTGAGCAGTTCTTC. Protein sequence: CASSWLAGWEGEQFF.

This rearrangement joins TRBV12-3 or TRBV12-4 to TRBJ1-4; D not resolved. CDR3 size: 13 residues. Trimming shortened V by 1 base and J by 8 bases, and 8 bases separated the two germline ends. CDR3 region: CASSLVGREKLFF. CDR3 sequence (DNA): TGTGCCAGCAGTTTAGTAGGGAGGGAAAAACTGTTTTTT.